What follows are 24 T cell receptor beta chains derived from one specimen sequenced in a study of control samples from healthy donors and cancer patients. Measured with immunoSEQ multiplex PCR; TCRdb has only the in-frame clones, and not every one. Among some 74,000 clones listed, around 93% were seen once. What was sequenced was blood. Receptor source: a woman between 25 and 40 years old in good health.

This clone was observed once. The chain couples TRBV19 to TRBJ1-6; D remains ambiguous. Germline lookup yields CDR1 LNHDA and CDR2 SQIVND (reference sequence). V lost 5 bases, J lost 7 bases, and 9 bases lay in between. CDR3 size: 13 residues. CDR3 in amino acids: CASSLTRNSPLHF. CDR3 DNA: TGTGCCAGTAGTCTAACAAGGAATTCACCCCTCCACTTT.

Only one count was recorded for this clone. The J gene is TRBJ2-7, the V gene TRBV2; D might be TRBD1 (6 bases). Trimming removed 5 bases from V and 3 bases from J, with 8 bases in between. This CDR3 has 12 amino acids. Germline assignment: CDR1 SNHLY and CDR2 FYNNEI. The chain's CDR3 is CASSRGSYEQYF. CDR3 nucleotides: TGTGCCAGCAGTAGGGGGAGCTACGAGCAGTACTTC. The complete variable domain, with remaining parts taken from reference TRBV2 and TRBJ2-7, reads EPEVTQTPSHQVTQMGQEVILRCVPISNHLYFYWYRQILGQKVEFLVSFYNNEISEKSEIFDDQFSVERPDGSNFTLKIRSTKLEDSAMYFCASSRGSYEQYFGPGTRLTVT.

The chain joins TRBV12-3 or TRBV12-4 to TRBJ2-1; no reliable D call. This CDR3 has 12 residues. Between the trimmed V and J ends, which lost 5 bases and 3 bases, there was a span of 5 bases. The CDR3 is CASSPDYNEQFF. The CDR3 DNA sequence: TGTGCCAGCAGTCCCGACTACAATGAGCAGTTCTTC.

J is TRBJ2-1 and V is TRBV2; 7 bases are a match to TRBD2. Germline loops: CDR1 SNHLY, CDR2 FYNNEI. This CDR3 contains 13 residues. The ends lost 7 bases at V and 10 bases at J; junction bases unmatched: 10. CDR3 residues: CASTRSLGGEQFF. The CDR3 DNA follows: TGTGCCAGCACCCGAAGCCTGGGGGGGGAGCAGTTCTTC. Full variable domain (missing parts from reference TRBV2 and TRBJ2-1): EPEVTQTPSHQVTQMGQEVILRCVPISNHLYFYWYRQILGQKVEFLVSFYNNEISEKSEIFDDQFSVERPDGSNFTLKIRSTKLEDSAMYFCASTRSLGGEQFFGPGTRLTVL.

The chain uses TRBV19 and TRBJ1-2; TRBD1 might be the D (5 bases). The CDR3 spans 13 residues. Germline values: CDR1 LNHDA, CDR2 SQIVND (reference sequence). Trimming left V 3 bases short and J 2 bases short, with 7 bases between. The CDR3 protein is CASSISGNYGYTF. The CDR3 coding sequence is TGTGCCAGTAGTATTTCAGGGAACTATGGCTACACCTTC.

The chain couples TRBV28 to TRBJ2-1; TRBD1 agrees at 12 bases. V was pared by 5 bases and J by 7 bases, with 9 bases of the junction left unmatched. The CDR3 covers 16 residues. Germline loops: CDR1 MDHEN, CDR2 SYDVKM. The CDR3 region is CASSLAGTGGRNEQFF. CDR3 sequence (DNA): TGTGCCAGCAGTCTTGCCGGGACAGGGGGCAGGAATGAGCAGTTCTTC.

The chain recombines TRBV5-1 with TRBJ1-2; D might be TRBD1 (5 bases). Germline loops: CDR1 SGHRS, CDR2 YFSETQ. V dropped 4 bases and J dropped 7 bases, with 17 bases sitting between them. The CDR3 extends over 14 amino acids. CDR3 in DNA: TGCGCCAGCAGCCCTGGGTCAGCGGGGCGTGGCTACACCTTC. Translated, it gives CASSPGSAGRGYTF. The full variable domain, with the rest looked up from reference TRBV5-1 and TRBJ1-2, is KAGVTQTPRYLIKTRGQQVTLSCSPISGHRSVSWYQQTPGQGLQFLFEYFSETQRNKGNFPGRFSGRQFSNSRSEMNVSTLELGDSALYLCASSPGSAGRGYTFGSGTRLTVV.

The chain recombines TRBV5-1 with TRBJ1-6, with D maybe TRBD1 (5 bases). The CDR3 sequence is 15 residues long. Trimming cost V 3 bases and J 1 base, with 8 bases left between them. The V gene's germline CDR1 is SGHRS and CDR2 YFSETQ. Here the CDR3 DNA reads TGCGCCAGCAGCTGGGACGGATCCTATAATTCACCCCTCCACTTT. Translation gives CASSWDGSYNSPLHF.

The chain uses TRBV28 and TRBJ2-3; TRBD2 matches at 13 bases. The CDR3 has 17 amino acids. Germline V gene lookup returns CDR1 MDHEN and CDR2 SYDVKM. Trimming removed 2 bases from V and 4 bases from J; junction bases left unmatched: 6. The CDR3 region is CASSLELAGGTADTQYF. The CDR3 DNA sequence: TGTGCCAGCAGTTTAGAACTAGCGGGGGGGACCGCAGATACGCAGTATTTT. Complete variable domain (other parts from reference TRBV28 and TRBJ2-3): DVKVTQSSRYLVKRTGEKVFLECVQDMDHENMFWYRQDPGLGLRLIYFSYDVKMKEKGDIPEGYSVSREKKERFSLILESASTNQTSMYLCASSLELAGGTADTQYFGPGTRLTVL.

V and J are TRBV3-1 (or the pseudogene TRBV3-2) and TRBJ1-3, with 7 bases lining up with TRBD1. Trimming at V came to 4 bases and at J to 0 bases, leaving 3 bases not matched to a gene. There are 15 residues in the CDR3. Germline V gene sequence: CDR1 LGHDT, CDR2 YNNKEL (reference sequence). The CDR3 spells CASSLRTGSGNTIYF. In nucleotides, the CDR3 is TGTGCCAGCAGCCTCCGGACAGGCTCTGGAAACACCATATATTTT.

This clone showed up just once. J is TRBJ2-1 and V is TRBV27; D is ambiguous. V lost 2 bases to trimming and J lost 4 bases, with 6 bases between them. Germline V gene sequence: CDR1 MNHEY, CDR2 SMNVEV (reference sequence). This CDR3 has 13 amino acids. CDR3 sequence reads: CASSLDRYNEQFF. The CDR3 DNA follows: TGTGCCAGCAGTTTAGACCGGTACAATGAGCAGTTCTTC.

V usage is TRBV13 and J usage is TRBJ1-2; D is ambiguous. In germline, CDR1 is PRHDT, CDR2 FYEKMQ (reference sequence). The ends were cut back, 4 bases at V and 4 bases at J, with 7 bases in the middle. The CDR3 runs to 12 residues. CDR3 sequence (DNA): TGTGCCAGCAGCTCCCGATTCTATGGCTACACCTTC. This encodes CASSSRFYGYTF.

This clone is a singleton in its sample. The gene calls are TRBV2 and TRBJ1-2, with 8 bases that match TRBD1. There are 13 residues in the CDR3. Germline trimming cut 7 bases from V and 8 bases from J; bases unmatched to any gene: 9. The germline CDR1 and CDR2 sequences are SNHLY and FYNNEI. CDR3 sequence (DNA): TGTGCCAGCAAAGACAGGGGTACCTCCGGCTACACCTTC. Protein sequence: CASKDRGTSGYTF.

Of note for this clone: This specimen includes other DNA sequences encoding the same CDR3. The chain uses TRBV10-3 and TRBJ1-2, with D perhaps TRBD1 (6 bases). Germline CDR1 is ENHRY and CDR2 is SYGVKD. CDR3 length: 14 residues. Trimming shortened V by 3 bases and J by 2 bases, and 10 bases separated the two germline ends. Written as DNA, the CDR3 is TGTGCCATCAGTGATCCAGGGGTCAACTATGGCTACACCTTC. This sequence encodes CAISDPGVNYGYTF.

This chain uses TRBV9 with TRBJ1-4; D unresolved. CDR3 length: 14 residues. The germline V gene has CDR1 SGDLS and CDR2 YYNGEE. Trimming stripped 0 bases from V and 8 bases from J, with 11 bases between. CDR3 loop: CASSVGLAGEKLFF. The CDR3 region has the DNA TGTGCCAGCAGCGTAGGCCTCGCGGGGGAAAAACTGTTTTTT.

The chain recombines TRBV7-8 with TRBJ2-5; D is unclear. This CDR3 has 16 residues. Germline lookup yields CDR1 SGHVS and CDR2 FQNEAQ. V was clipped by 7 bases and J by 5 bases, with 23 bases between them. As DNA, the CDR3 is TGTGCCAGCACCATAGACACCCAGGATAGGCTCGAGACCCAGTACTTC. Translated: CASTIDTQDRLETQYF. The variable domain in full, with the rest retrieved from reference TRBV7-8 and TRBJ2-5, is GAGVSQSPRYKVAKRGQDVALRCDPISGHVSLFWYQQALGQGPEFLTYFQNEAQLDKSGLPSDRFFAERPEGSVSTLKIQRTQQEDSAVYLCASTIDTQDRLETQYFGPGTRLLVL.

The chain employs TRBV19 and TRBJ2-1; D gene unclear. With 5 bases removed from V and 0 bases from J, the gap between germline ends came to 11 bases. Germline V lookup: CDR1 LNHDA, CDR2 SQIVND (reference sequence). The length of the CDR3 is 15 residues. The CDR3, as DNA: TGTGCCAGTAGTCCCACAATGATCTCCTACAATGAGCAGTTCTTC. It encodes CASSPTMISYNEQFF. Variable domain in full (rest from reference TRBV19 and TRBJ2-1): DGGITQSPKYLFRKEGQNVTLSCEQNLNHDAMYWYRQDPGQGLRLIYYSQIVNDFQKGDIAEGYSVSREKKESFPLTVTSAQKNPTAFYLCASSPTMISYNEQFFGPGTRLTVL.

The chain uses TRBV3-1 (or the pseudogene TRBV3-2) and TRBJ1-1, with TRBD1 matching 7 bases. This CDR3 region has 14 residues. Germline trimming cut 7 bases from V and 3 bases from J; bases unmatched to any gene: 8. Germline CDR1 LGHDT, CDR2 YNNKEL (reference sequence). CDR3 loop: CASTRIQGDTEAFF. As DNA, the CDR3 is TGTGCCAGCACCCGGATTCAGGGGGACACTGAAGCTTTCTTT.

Written as DNA, the CDR3 is TGTGCCAGCAGTTTCGGACAGGGGGGGTTCGAGCAGTACGTC. Its translation: CASSFGQGGFEQYV. This rearrangement joins TRBV6-2 or TRBV6-3 to TRBJ2-7; TRBD1 agrees at 10 bases. Losses at the gene ends were 4 bases for V and 6 bases for J; bases not matched to a gene: 6. The CDR3 has 14 residues. Looked up from germline, CDR1 is MNHEY and CDR2 is SVGEGT.

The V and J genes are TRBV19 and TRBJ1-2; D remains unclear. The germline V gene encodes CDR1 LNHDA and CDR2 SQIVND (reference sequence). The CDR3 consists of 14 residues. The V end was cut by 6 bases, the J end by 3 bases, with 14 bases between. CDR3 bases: TGTGCCAGTAGCCCCCCCAACAGAGACTATGGCTACACCTTC. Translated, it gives CASSPPNRDYGYTF.

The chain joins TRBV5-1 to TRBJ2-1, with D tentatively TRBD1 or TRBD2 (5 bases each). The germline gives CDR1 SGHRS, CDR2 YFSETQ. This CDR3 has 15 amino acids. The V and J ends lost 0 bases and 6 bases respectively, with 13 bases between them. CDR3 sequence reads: CASSLEGDGFNEQFF. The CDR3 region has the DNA TGCGCCAGCAGCTTGGAAGGGGACGGGTTCAATGAGCAGTTCTTC.

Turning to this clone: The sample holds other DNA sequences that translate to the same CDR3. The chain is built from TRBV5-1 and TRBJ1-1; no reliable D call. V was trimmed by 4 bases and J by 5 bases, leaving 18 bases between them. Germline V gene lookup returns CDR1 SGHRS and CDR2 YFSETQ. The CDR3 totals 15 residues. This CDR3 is CASSPLGGGRTEAFF. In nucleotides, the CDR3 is TGCGCCAGCAGCCCCTTAGGAGGCGGGAGAACTGAAGCTTTCTTT. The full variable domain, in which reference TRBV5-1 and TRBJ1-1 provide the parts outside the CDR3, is KAGVTQTPRYLIKTRGQQVTLSCSPISGHRSVSWYQQTPGQGLQFLFEYFSETQRNKGNFPGRFSGRQFSNSRSEMNVSTLELGDSALYLCASSPLGGGRTEAFFGQGTRLTVV.

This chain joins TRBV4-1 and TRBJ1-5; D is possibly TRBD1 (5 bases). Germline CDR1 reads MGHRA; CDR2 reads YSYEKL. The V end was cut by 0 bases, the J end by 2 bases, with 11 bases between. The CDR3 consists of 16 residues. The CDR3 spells CASSQEGRNGNQPQHF. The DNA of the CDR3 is TGCGCCAGCAGCCAAGAGGGACGCAATGGCAATCAGCCCCAGCATTTT.

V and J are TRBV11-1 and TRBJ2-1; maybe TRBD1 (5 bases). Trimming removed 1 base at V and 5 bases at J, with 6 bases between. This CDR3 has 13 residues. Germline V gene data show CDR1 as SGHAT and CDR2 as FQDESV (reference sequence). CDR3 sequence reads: CASSLGQNNEQFF. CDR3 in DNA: TGTGCCAGCAGCTTAGGACAGAACAATGAGCAGTTCTTC.